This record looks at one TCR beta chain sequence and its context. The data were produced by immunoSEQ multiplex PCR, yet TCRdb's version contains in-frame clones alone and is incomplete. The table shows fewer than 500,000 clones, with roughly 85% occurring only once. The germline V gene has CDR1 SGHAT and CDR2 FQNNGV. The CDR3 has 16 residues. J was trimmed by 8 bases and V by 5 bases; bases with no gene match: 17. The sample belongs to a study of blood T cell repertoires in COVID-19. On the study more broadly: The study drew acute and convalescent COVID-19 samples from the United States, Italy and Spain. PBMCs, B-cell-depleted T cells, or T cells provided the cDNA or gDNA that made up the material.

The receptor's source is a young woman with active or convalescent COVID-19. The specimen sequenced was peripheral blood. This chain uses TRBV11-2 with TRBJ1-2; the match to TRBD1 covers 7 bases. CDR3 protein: CASSLAGDEGAKGYTF. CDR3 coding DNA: TGTGCCAGCAGCCTAGCCGGAGATGAGGGGGCTAAAGGCTACACCTTC.